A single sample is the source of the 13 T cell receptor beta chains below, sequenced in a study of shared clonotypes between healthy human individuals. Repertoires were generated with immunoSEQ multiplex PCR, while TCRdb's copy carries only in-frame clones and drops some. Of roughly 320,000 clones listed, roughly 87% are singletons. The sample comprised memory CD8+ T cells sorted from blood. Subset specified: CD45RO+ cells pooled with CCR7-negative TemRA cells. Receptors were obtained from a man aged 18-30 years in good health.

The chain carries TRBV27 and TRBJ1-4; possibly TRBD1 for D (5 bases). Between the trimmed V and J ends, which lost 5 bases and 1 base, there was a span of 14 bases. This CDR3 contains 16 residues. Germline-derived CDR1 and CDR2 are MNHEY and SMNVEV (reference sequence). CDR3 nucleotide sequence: TGTGCCAGCAGTGCCAGTCGGGGGGAAACTAATGAAAAACTGTTTTTT. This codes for CASSASRGETNEKLFF.

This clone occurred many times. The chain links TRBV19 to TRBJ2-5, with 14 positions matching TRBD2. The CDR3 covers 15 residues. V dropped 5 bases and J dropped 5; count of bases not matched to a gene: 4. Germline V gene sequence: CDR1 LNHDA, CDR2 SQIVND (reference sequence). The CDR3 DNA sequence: TGTGCCAGTAGTGCGGGGACTAGCGGGAGTGAGACCCAGTACTTC. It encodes CASSAGTSGSETQYF.

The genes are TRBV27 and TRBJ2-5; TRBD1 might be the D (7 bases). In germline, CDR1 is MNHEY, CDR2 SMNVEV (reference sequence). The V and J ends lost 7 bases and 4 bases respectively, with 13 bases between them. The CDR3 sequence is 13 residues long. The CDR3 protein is CASTGGRGETQYF. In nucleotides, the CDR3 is TGTGCCAGCACAGGGGGGCGTGGAGAGACCCAGTACTTC.

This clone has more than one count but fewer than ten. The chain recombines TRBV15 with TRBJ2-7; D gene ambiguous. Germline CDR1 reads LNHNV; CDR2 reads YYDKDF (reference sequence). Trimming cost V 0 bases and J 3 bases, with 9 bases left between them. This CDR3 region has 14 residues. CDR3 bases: TGTGCCACCAGCAGAGATCAGGCAAGCTACGAGCAGTACTTC. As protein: CATSRDQASYEQYF.

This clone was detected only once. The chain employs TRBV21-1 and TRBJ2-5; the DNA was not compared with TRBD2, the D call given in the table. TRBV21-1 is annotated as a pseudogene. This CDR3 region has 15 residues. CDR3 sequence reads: CATKHGGVDEETQYF. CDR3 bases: TGTGCCACCAAGCACGGGGGGGTTGACGAAGAGACCCAGTACTTC.

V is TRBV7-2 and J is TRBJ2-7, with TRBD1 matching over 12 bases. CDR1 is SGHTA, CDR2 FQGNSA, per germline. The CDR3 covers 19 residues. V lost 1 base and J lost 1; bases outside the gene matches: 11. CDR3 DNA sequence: TGTGCCAGCAGCTTAGAGGGGCAGGGACAGGGGGCTCCTTCCTACGAGCAGTACTTC. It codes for CASSLEGQGQGAPSYEQYF.

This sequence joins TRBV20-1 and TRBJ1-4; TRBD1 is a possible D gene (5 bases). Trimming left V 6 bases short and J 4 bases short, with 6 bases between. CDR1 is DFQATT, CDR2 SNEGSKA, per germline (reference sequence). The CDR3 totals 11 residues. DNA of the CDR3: TGCAGTGCCGACAGTAATGAAAAACTGTTTTTT. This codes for CSADSNEKLFF.

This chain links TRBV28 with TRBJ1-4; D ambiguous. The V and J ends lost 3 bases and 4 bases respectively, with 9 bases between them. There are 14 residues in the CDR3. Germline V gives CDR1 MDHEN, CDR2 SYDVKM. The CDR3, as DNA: TGTGCCAGCAGTTTGTATGGGGTTAATGAAAAACTGTTTTTT. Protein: CASSLYGVNEKLFF.

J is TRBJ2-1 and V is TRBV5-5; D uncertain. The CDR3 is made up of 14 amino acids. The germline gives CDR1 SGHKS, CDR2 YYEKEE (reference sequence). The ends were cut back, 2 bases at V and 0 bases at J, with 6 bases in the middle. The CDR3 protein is CASSFVSSYNEQFF. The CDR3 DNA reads TGTGCCAGCAGCTTTGTGAGCTCCTACAATGAGCAGTTCTTC.

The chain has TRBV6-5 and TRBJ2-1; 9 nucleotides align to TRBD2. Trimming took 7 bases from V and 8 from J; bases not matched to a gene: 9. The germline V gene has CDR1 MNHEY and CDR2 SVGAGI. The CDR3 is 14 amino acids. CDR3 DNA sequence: TGTGCCAGCAAGCCCGGGACTAGCCTCGATGAGCAGTTCTTC. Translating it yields CASKPGTSLDEQFF.

In DNA form, the CDR3 reads TGCGCCAGCAGCCAAGTCTTAGGGGGGGCGATAGGGTCTGAAGCTTTCTTT. Encoded protein: CASSQVLGGAIGSEAFF. The chain uses TRBV4-3 and TRBJ1-1; perhaps TRBD1 as D (6 bases). The CDR3 is 17 amino acids. The germline V gene encodes CDR1 LGHNA and CDR2 YSLEER. With 1 base removed from V and 6 bases from J, the gap between germline ends came to 21 bases.

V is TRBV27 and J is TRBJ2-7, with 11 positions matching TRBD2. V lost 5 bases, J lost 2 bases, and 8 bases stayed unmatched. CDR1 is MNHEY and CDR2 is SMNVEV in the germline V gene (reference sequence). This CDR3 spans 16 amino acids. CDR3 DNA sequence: TGTGCCAGCAGTCCTAGCGGGGGGCCCAGGACCTACGAGCAGTACTTC. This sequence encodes CASSPSGGPRTYEQYF.

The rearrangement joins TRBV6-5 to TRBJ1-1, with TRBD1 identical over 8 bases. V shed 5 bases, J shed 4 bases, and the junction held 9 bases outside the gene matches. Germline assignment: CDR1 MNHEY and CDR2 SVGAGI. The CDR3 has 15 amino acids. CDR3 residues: CASSQGRGLRTEAFF. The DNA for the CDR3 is TGTGCCAGCAGTCAGGGCAGGGGGCTACGCACTGAAGCTTTCTTT.